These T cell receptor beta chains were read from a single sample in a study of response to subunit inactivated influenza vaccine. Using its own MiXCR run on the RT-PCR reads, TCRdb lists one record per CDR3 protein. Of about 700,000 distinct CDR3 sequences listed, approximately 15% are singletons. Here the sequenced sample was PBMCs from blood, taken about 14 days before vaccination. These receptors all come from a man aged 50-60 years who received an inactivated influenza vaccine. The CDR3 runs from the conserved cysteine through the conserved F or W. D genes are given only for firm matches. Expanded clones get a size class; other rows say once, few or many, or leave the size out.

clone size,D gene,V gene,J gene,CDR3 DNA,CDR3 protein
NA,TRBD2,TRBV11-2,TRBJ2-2,TGTGCCAGCAGCTGTACTAGCGGGAGGGCCTACACCGGGGAGCTGTTTTTT,CASSCTSGRAYTGELFF
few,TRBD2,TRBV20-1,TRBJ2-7,TGCAGTGCTAGCGGGACTAGCGGGGGATCCTACGAGCAGTACTTC,CSASGTSGGSYEQYF
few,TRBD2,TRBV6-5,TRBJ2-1,TGTGCCAGCAATCTACTAGCGTATACCTACAATGAGCAGTTCTTC,CASNLLAYTYNEQFF
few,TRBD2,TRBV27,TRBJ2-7,TGTGCCAGCAGTTTATCTAGCGGGGTACCTTACGAGCAGTACTTC,CASSLSSGVPYEQYF
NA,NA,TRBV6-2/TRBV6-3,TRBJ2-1,TGTGCCAGCACCTCAGGGGGGAGGAATGATGACAATGAGCAGTTCTTC,CASTSGGRNDDNEQFF
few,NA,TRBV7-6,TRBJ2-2,TGTGCCAGCAGCGGGTGGGGCCACGGGGAGCTGTTTTTT,CASSGWGHGELFF
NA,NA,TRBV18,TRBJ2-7,TGTGCCAGCTCACCACCGGCAATTGGGTACGAGCAGTACTTC,CASSPPAIGYEQYF
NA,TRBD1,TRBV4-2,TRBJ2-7,TGTGCCAGCAGCCCAGGGGACCGGGACAGCTCCTACGAGCAGTACTTC,CASSPGDRDSSYEQYF
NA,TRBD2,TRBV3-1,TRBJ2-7,TGTGCCAGCAGCCCCGCATTGACTAGCGGGGGGCCCCCACGAACCTACGAGCAGTACTTC,CASSPALTSGGPPRTYEQYF
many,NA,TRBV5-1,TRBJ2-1,TGCGCCAGCAGCTTGGACCCCTGGAATGAGCAGTTCTTC,CASSLDPWNEQFF
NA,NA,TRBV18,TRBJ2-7,TGTGCCAGCTCACCATCCCCGGGACAACCCTACGAGCAGTACTTC,CASSPSPGQPYEQYF
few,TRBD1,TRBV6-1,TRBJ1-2,TGTGCCAGCACCCTTCCAGGGGGGCATGGCTACACCTTC,CASTLPGGHGYTF
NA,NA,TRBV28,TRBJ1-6,TGTGCCAGCAGTTTTGGGGGGGGTGGACCCCTCCACTTT,CASSFGGGGPLHF
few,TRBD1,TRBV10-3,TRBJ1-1,TGTGCCATCACGGGACAGGGAAACACTGAAGCTTTCTTT,CAITGQGNTEAFF
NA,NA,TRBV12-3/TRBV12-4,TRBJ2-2,TGTGCCAGCAGTTCTGACAGTGGAACCGGGGAGCTGTTTTTT,CASSSDSGTGELFF